Listed below are T cell receptor beta chains from one sample, sequenced in a study of CD8+ T cells in alopecia areata. The method was immunoSEQ multiplex PCR; TCRdb's version includes in-frame clones alone and lacks a portion of them. Of 140,000 to 150,000 clones in the sample, approximately 51% are singletons; the top ten hold approximately 1%. The source was CD4+ T cells sorted from blood, collected at week 0. All receptors come from a human donor with alopecia areata. Each CDR3 is given with its conserved first and last residue. D genes are given only for firm matches. The size of a clone is reported for some rows only, either as once, few or many, or as a class for expanded clones.

TGTGCCAGCAGCGAGGGGCCGAACACTGAAGCTTTCTTT,CASSEGPNTEAFF,-,-,TRBV7-2,TRBJ1-1
TGCAGCGTTGATTTCGGGACTAGCGGTTACAATGAGCAGTTCTTC,CSVDFGTSGYNEQFF,TRBD2,few,TRBV29-1,TRBJ2-1
TGCGCCAGCAGCCAAGGACAAGACTATGGCTACACCTTC,CASSQGQDYGYTF,-,-,TRBV4-1,TRBJ1-2
TGTGCCATCCTCCACCCGGACAGAGGCTACGAGCAGTACTTC,CAILHPDRGYEQYF,-,few,TRBV7-9,TRBJ2-7
TGTGCCAGTAGTATAGGGAGGAGCACTGAAGCTTTCTTT,CASSIGRSTEAFF,-,-,TRBV19,TRBJ1-1
TGTGCCAGCAGTCTGGACTACTACCAAGAGACCCAGTACTTC,CASSLDYYQETQYF,-,-,TRBV6-5,TRBJ2-5
TGTGCCAGCAGTTGGACAGGCGAGCAGTACTTC,CASSWTGEQYF,TRBD1,-,TRBV28,TRBJ2-7
TGTGCCAGCAGCTGGGTCCCGACGTCCTACAATGAGCAGTTCTTC,CASSWVPTSYNEQFF,-,few,TRBV7-2,TRBJ2-1
TGTGCCAGCAGTACGGCCTACGAGCAGTACTTC,CASSTAYEQYF,-,few,TRBV25-1,TRBJ2-7
TGTGCCAGCTCGCGGACAGATGAACAGTTCTTC,CASSRTDEQFF,-,few,TRBV6-6,TRBJ2-1
TGTGCCAGCAGTACCGGCGGCTACGAGCAGTACTTC,CASSTGGYEQYF,-,-,TRBV6-5,TRBJ2-7
TGTGCCAGCAGCTTTGGACTAGCGGGGAGCTCCTACGAGCAGTACTTC,CASSFGLAGSSYEQYF,TRBD2,few,TRBV5-6,TRBJ2-7
TGCAGCGTTAATCTCCAGGGAGGGGGGACTGAAGCTTTCTTT,CSVNLQGGGTEAFF,-,-,TRBV29-1,TRBJ1-1
TGCAGCGTTCGACAGGGAAATGGCTACACCTTC,CSVRQGNGYTF,TRBD1,few,TRBV29-1,TRBJ1-2
TGTGCCTGGAGTGTAGCGGGAGGCACAGATACGCAGTATTTT,CAWSVAGGTDTQYF,TRBD2,once,TRBV30,TRBJ2-3
TGTGCCAGCAGTGTCACCAGCAATCAGCCCCAGCATTTT,CASSVTSNQPQHF,-,few,TRBV2,TRBJ1-5
TGTGCCAGCAGCCTCCGAGAGTACGAGCAGTACTTC,CASSLREYEQYF,-,-,TRBV7-2,TRBJ2-7
TGTGCCTGGGGGGAGGGGAACAATCAGCCCCAGCATTTT,CAWGEGNNQPQHF,-,-,TRBV30,TRBJ1-5
TGTGCCAGCAGTGACCCGGGACAGACCGCCTACAATGAGCAGTTCTTC,CASSDPGQTAYNEQFF,TRBD1,many,TRBV6-1,TRBJ2-1
TGTGCCAGTCGGTCTAGAGGGACTAACTATGGCTACACCTTC,CASRSRGTNYGYTF,-,few,TRBV19,TRBJ1-2
TGTGCCTGGACGCCTAGCGGAGATAACACCGGGGAGCTGTTTTTT,CAWTPSGDNTGELFF,TRBD2,-,TRBV30,TRBJ2-2
TGTGCCAGCAGCGTAGTTCCGGACAGCTACGAGCAGTACTTC,CASSVVPDSYEQYF,-,once,TRBV9,TRBJ2-7
TGTGCCATCAGTGCCGGGACAGAGACCTACGAGCAGTACTTC,CAISAGTETYEQYF,TRBD1,few,TRBV10-3,TRBJ2-7
TGCGCCAGCAGCTTGGTCGCCGAGCGCAATGAGCAGTTCTTC,CASSLVAERNEQFF,-,few,TRBV5-1,TRBJ2-1
TGTGCCAGCAAGGGGGGCCGGGGTCAGCCCCAGCATTTT,CASKGGRGQPQHF,-,-,TRBV27,TRBJ1-5
TGTGCCAGCAGACTAGCGGGGCTATACAATGAGCAGTTCTTC,CASRLAGLYNEQFF,TRBD2,few,TRBV25-1,TRBJ2-1
TGCAGCGTTTGGGGTGTGACCGGGGAGCTGTTTTTT,CSVWGVTGELFF,-,-,TRBV29-1,TRBJ2-2
TGTGCCAGCAAGGGCGGGAGGTACAATGAGCAGTTCTTC,CASKGGRYNEQFF,TRBD2,-,TRBV6-6,TRBJ2-1
TGTGCCAGCAGCAAGCGGTGGGGGGACGAGACCCAGTACTTC,CASSKRWGDETQYF,-,-,TRBV11-2,TRBJ2-5
TGTGCCTGGATTTTAGCAGGGAGGCAGTACTTC,CAWILAGRQYF,-,-,TRBV30,TRBJ2-5
TGTGCCAGCAGCTTAGAGGGCGGGAGGAACACCGGGGAGCTGTTTTTT,CASSLEGGRNTGELFF,TRBD2,-,TRBV7-8,TRBJ2-2
TGCGCCAGCAATGGACTAGCGGGCCACAATGAGCAGTTCTTC,CASNGLAGHNEQFF,TRBD2,-,TRBV5-1,TRBJ2-1
TGTGCCAGCAGCCTGGGGAGGGGGACGAACTACGAGCAGTACTTC,CASSLGRGTNYEQYF,-,-,TRBV7-8,TRBJ2-7
TGTGCCAGCGTGGCTATGAGTGCCCAGTACTTC,CASVAMSAQYF,-,-,TRBV2,TRBJ2-5
TGTGCCAGCAGCCAGCTCGGCGGGACCGGCTCCTACGAGCAGTACTTC,CASSQLGGTGSYEQYF,-,-,TRBV4-2,TRBJ2-7
TGTGCCAGCTCACCACTAGCGGGAAGAAGGGGGTATAGCACAGATACGCAGTATTTT,CASSPLAGRRGYSTDTQYF,TRBD2,few,TRBV18,TRBJ2-3
TGTGCCTGGAGGCCAGGGGTCGGCTACACCTTC,CAWRPGVGYTF,-,-,TRBV30,TRBJ1-2
TGTGCCAGCACCCACAGGGGACCTTACAATGAGCAGTTCTTC,CASTHRGPYNEQFF,TRBD1,few,TRBV7-8,TRBJ2-1
TGCAGCGTTGTAGGGATTGGGGAGACCCAGTACTTC,CSVVGIGETQYF,-,-,TRBV29-1,TRBJ2-5
TGTGCCTGGAGTGTGGGCAGGGTGAACGTGGGCAATCAGCCCCAGCATTTT,CAWSVGRVNVGNQPQHF,-,-,TRBV30,TRBJ1-5